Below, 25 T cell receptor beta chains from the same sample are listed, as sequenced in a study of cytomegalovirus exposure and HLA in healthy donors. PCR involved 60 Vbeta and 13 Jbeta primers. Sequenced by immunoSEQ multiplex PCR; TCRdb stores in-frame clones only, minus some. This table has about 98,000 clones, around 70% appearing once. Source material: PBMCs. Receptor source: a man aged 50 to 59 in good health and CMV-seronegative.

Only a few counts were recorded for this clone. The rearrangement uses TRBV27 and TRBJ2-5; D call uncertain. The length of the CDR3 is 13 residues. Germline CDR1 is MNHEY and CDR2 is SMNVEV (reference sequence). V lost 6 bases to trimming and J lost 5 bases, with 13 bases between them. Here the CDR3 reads CASRTSRSETQYF. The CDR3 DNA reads TGTGCCAGCAGGACTTCGCGTAGTGAGACCCAGTACTTC.

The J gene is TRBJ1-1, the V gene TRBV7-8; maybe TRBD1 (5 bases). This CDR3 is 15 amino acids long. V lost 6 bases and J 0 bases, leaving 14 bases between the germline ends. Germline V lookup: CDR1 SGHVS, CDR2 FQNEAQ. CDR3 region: CASRSTGLMNTEAFF. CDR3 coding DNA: TGTGCCAGCAGAAGCACAGGATTAATGAACACTGAAGCTTTCTTT. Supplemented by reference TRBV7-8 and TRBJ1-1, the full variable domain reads GAGVSQSPRYKVAKRGQDVALRCDPISGHVSLFWYQQALGQGPEFLTYFQNEAQLDKSGLPSDRFFAERPEGSVSTLKIQRTQQEDSAVYLCASRSTGLMNTEAFFGQGTRLTVV.

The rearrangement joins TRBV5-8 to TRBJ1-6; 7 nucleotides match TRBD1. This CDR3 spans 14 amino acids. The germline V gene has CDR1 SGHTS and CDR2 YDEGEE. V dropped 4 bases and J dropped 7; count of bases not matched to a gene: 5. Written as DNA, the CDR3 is TGTGCCAGCAGCACGGACAGGTGGAATTCACCCCTCCACTTT. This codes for CASSTDRWNSPLHF.

CDR3 amino acids: CAWSPGITQYF. The DNA for the CDR3 is TGTGCCTGGAGTCCGGGGATAACGCAGTATTTT. V and J are TRBV30 and TRBJ2-3; perhaps TRBD2 as D (5 bases). Per germline, CDR1 GTSNPN and CDR2 SVGIG (reference sequence). This CDR3 has 11 amino acids. V lost 2 bases and J lost 9, with 9 bases in between.

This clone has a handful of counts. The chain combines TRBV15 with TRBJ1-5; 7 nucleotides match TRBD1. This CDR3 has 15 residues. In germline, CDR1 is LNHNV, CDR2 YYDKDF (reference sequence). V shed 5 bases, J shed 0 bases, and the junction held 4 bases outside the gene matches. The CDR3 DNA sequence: TGTGCCACCAGCGTGAAGGGGGCTAGCAATCAGCCCCAGCATTTT. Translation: CATSVKGASNQPQHF.

CDR3 bases: TGTGCCAGCAGCTTTGGGGGCCTCCAAGAGACCCAGTACTTC. Its protein product is CASSFGGLQETQYF. The V and J genes are TRBV7-2 and TRBJ2-5; perhaps TRBD1 as D (6 bases). V was cut by 3 bases and J by 1 base, with 9 bases left in between. This CDR3 spans 14 amino acids. Germline loops: CDR1 SGHTA, CDR2 FQGNSA.

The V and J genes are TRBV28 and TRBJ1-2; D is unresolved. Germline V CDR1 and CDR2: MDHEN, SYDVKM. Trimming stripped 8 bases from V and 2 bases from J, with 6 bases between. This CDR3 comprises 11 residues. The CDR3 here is CASGQNYGYTF. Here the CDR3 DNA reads TGTGCCAGCGGGCAGAACTATGGCTACACCTTC.

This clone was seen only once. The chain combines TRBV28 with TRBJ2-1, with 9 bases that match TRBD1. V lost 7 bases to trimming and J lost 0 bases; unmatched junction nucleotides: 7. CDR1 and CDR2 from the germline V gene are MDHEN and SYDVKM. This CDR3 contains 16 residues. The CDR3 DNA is TGTGCCAGCAACTCTCCGGGACAGGGCTCCTACAATGAGCAGTTCTTC. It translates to CASNSPGQGSYNEQFF.

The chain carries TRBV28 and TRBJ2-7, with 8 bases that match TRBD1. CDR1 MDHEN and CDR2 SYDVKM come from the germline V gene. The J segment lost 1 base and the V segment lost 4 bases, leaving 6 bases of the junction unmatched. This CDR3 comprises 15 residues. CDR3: CASSSDRESSYEQYF. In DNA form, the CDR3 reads TGTGCCAGCAGTTCGGACAGGGAATCATCCTACGAGCAGTACTTC. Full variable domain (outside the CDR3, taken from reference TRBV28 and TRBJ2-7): DVKVTQSSRYLVKRTGEKVFLECVQDMDHENMFWYRQDPGLGLRLIYFSYDVKMKEKGDIPEGYSVSREKKERFSLILESASTNQTSMYLCASSSDRESSYEQYFGPGTRLTVT.

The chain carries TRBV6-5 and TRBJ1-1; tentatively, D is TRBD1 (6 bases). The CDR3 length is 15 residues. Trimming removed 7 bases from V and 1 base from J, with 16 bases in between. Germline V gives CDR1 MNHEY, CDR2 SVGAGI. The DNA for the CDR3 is TGTGCCAGCAAGGGACACCAAAGGTGGAACACTGAAGCTTTCTTT. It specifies CASKGHQRWNTEAFF.

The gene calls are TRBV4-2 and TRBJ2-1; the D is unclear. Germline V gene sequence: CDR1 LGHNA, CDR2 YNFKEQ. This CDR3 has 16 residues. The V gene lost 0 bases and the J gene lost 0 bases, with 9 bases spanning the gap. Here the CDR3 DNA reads TGTGCCAGCAGCCAAGACCTAGTAAGCTCCTACAATGAGCAGTTCTTC. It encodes CASSQDLVSSYNEQFF.

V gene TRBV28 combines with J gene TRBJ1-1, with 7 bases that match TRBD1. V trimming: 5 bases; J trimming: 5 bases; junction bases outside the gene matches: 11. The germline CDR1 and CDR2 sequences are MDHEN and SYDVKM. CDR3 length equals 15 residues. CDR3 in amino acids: CASSVQGTIGTEAFF. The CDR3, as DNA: TGTGCCAGCAGTGTACAGGGGACGATCGGAACTGAAGCTTTCTTT.

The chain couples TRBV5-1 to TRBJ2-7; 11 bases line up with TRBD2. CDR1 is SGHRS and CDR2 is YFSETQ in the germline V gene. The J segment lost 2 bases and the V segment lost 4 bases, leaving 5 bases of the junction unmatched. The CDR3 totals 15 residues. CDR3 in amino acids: CASSPGTSGPYEQYF. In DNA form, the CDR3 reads TGCGCCAGCAGCCCCGGGACTAGCGGCCCCTACGAGCAGTACTTC.

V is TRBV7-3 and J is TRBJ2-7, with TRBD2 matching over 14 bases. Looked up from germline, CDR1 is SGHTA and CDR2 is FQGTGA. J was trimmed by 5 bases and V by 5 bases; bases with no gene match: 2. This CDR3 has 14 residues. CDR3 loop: CASSRTSGRHEQYF. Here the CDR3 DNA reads TGTGCCAGCAGCCGGACTAGCGGGAGGCACGAGCAGTACTTC.

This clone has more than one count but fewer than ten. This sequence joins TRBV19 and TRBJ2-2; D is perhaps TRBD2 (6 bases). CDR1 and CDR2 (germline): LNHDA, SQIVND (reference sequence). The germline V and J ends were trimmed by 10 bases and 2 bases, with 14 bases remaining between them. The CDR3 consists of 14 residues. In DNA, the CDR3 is TGTGCCACATGTCGGGGGTACAACACCGGGGAGCTGTTTTTT. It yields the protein CATCRGYNTGELFF.

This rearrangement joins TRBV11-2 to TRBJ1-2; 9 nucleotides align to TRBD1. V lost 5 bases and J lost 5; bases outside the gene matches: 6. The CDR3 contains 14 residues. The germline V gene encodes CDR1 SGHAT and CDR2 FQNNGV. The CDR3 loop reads CASSVQGAQYGYTF. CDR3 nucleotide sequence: TGTGCCAGCAGCGTACAGGGGGCGCAGTATGGCTACACCTTC.

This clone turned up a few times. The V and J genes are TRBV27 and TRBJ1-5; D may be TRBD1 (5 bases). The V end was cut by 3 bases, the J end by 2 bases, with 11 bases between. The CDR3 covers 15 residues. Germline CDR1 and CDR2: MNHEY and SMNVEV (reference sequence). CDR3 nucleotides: TGTGCCAGCAGTTTGGCAGGGCCGGGCAATCAGCCCCAGCATTTT. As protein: CASSLAGPGNQPQHF.

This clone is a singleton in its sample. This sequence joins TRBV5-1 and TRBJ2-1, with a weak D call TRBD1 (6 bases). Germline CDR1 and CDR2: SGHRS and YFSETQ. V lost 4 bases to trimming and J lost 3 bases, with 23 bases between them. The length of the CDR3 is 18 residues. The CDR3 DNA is TGCGCCAGCAGCCGGGGACCCAAGACAGGCGGCGTCTACAATGAGCAGTTCTTC. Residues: CASSRGPKTGGVYNEQFF.

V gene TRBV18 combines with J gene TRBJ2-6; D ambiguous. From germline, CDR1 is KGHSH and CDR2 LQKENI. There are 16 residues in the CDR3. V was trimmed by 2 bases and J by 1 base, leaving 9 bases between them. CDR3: CASSPSAGSGANVLTF. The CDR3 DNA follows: TGTGCCAGCTCACCATCGGCAGGATCTGGGGCCAACGTCCTGACTTTC.

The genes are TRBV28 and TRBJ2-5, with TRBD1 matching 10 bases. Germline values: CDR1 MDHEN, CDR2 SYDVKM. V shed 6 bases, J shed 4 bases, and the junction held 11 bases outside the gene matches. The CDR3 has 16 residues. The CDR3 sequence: CASSPSRQGAGETQYF. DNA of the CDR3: TGTGCCAGCAGCCCCAGCCGACAGGGGGCAGGAGAGACCCAGTACTTC.

CDR3 coding DNA: TGTGCCAGTAGTATAGTATACAGGCAGCTCAATCAGCCCCAGCATTTT. Its protein product is CASSIVYRQLNQPQHF. V usage is TRBV19 and J usage is TRBJ1-5; D may be TRBD1 (5 bases). Deletions cut 1 base from V and 3 bases from J, with 13 bases between. The CDR3 is 16 amino acids. Per germline, CDR1 LNHDA and CDR2 SQIVND (reference sequence).

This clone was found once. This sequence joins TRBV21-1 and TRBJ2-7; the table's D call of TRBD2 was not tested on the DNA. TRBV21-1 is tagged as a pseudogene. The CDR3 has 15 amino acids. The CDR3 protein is CASSREGRDLLEQYF. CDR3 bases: TGTGCCAGCAGCAGGGAGGGAAGGGACCTCCTCGAGCAGTACTTC.

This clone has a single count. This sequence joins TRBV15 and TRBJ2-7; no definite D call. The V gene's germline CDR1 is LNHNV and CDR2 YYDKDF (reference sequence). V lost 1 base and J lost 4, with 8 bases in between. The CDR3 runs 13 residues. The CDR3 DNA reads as TGTGCCACCAGCAGAGGCTGGGCTTACGAGCAGTACTTC. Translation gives CATSRGWAYEQYF.

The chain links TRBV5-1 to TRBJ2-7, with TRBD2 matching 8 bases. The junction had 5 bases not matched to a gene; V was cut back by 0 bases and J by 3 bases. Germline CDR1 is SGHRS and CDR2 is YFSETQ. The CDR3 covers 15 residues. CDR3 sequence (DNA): TGCGCCAGCAGCTTGGGGCGGGGGGCTCTCTACGAGCAGTACTTC. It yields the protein CASSLGRGALYEQYF.

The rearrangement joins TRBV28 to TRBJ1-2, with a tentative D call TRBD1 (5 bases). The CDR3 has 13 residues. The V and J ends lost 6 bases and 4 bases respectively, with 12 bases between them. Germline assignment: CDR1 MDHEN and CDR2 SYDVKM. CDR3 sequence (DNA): TGTGCCAGCAGGGGATTAGGGGCCTATGGCTACACCTTC. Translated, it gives CASRGLGAYGYTF.